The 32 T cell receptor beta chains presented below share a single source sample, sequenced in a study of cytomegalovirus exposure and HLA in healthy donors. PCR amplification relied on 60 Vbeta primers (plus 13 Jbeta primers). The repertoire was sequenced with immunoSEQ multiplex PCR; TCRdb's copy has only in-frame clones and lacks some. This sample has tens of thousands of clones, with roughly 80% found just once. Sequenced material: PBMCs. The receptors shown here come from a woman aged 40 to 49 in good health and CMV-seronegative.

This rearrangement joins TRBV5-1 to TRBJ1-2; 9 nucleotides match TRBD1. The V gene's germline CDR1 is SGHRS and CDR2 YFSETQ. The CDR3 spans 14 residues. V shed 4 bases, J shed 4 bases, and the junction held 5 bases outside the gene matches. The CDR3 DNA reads TGCGCCAGCAGCGGGGGACAGGGTAGCTATGGCTACACCTTC. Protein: CASSGGQGSYGYTF.

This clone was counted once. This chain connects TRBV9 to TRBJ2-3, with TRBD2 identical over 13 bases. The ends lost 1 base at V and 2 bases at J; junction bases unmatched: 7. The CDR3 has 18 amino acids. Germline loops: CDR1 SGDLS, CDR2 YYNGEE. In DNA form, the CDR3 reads TGTGCCAGCAGCGTACTTGGGACTAGCGGGATCCACACAGATACGCAGTATTTT. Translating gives CASSVLGTSGIHTDTQYF.

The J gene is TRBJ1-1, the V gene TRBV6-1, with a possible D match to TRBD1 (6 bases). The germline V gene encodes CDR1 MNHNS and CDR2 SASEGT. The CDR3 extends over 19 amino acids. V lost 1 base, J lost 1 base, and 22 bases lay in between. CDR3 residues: CASSEVVVFAGGPNTEAFF. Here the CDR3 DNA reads TGTGCCAGCAGTGAAGTGGTGGTTTTTGCGGGGGGCCCGAACACTGAAGCTTTCTTT.

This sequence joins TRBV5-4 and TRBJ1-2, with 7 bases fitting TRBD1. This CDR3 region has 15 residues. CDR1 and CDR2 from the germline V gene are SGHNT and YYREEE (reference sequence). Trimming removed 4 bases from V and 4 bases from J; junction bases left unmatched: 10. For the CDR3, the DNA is TGTGCCAGCAGCAATGGGACAGCTCGCACCTATGGCTACACCTTC. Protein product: CASSNGTARTYGYTF.

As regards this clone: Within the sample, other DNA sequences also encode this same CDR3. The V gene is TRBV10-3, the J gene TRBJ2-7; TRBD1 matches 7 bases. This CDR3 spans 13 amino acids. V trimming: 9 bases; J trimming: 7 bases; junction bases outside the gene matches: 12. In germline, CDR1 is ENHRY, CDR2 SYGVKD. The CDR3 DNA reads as TGTGCCATTCGCTCGGGGACAGCTTATGAGCAGTACTTC. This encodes CAIRSGTAYEQYF.

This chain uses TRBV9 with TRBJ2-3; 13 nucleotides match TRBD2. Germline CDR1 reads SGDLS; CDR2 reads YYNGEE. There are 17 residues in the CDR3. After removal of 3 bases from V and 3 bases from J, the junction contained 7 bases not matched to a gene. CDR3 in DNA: TGTGCCAGCAGCGGGATCGGACTAGCGGGAGTTACAGATACGCAGTATTTT. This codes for CASSGIGLAGVTDTQYF. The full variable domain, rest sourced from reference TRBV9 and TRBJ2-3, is DSGVTQTPKHLITATGQRVTLRCSPRSGDLSVYWYQQSLDQGLQFLIQYYNGEERAKGNILERFSAQQFPDLHSELNLSSLELGDSALYFCASSGIGLAGVTDTQYFGPGTRLTVL.

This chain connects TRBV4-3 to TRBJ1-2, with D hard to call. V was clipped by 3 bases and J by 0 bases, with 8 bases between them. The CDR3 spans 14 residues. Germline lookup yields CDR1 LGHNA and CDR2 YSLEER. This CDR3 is CASSQMIANYGYTF. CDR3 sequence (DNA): TGCGCCAGCAGCCAGATGATAGCTAACTATGGCTACACCTTC.

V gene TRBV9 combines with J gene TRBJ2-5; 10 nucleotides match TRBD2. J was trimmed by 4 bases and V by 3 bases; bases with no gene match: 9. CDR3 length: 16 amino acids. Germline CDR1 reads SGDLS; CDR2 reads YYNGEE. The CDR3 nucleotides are TGTGCCAGCAGCGAATATTCTAGCGGGAGCGGAGAGACCCAGTACTTC. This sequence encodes CASSEYSSGSGETQYF.

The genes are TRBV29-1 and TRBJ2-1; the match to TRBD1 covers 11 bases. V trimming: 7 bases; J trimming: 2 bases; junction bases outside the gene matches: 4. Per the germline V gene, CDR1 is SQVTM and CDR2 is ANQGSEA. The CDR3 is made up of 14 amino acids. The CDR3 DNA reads TGCAGCGCGGGACAGGGGGAGACCTACAATGAGCAGTTCTTC. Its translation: CSAGQGETYNEQFF.

The CDR3 nucleotides read TGCGCCAGCAGCCGAGGGGGCGGGGACACTGAAGCTTTCTTT. This translates into CASSRGGGDTEAFF. The chain is built from TRBV4-1 and TRBJ1-1, with 7 bases identical to TRBD1. The CDR3 is 14 amino acids. The junction had 5 bases not matched to a gene; V was cut back by 4 bases and J by 3 bases. Looked up from germline, CDR1 is MGHRA and CDR2 is YSYEKL.

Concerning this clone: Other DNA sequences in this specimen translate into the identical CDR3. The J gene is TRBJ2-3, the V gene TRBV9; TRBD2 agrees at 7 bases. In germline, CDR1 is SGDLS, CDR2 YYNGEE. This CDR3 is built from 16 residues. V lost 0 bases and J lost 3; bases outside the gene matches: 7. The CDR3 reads CASSVGGGSGTDTQYF. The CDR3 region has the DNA TGTGCCAGCAGCGTAGGAGGCGGGAGTGGAACAGATACGCAGTATTTT.

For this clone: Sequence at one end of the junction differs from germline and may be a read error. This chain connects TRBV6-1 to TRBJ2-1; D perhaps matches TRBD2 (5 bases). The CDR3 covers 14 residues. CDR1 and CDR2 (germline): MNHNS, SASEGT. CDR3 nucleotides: TGTGCCAGCACTACTAGTGGAAGACTCAATGAGCAGCTCTTC. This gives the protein CASTTSGRLNEQLF.

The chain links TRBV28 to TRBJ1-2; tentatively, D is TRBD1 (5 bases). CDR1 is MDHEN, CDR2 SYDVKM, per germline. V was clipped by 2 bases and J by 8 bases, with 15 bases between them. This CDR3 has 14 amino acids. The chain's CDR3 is CASSLGATSGGYTF. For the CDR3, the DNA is TGTGCCAGCAGTTTAGGGGCAACGAGCGGGGGCTACACCTTC.

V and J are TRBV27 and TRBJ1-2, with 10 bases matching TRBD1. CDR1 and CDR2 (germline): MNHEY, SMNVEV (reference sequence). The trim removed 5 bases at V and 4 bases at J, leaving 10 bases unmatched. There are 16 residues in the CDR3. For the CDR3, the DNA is TGTGCCAGCAGTCACCGCCTGGGACAGGGGTTCTATGGCTACACCTTC. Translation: CASSHRLGQGFYGYTF.

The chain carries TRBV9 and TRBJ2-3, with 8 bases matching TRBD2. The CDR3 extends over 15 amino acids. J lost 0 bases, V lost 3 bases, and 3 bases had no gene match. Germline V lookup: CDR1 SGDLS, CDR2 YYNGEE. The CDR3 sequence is CASSAGTRSTDTQYF. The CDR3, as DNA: TGTGCCAGCAGCGCCGGGACTAGGAGCACAGATACGCAGTATTTT.

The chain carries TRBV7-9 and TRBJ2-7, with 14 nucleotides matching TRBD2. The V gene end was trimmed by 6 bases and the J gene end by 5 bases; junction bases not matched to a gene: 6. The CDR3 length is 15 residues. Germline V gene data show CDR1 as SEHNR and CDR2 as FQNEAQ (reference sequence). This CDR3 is CASSRPGLAGDEQYF. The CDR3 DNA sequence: TGTGCCAGCAGTCGCCCGGGACTAGCGGGAGACGAGCAGTACTTC.

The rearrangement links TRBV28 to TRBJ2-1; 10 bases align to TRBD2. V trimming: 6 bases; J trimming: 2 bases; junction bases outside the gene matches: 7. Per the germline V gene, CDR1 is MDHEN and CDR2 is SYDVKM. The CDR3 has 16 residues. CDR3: CASRPSGRATYNEQFF. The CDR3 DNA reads TGTGCCAGCAGGCCGAGCGGGAGGGCAACCTACAATGAGCAGTTCTTC.

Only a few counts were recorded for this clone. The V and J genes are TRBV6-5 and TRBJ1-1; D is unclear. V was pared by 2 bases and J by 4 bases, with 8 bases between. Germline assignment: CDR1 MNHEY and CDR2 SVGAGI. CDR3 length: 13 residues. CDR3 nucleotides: TGTGCCAGCAGTTACCTCGGGGTCACTGAAGCTTTCTTT. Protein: CASSYLGVTEAFF.

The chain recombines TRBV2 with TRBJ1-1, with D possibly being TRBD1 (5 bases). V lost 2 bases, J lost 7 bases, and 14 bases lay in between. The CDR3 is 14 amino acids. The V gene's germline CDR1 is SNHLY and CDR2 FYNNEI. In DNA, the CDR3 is TGTGCCAGCAGTGAACATCCAGGACAATATGAAGCTTTCTTT. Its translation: CASSEHPGQYEAFF.

In DNA, the CDR3 is TGTGCCAGTGGCGGACTAGCGGTGTCCCGCACAGATACGCAGTATTTT. The encoded protein is CASGGLAVSRTDTQYF. The chain couples TRBV19 to TRBJ2-3; TRBD2 matches at 10 bases. With V trimmed by 8 bases and J by 1 base, 9 bases remained unmatched. Germline V gene lookup returns CDR1 LNHDA and CDR2 SQIVND (reference sequence). The CDR3 contains 16 residues.

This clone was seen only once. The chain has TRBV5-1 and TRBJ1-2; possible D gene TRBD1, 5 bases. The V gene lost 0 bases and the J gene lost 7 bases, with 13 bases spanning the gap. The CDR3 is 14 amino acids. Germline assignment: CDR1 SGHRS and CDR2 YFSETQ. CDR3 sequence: CASSLVGRGRGYTF. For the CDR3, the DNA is TGCGCCAGCAGCTTGGTTGGGAGGGGCCGTGGCTACACCTTC. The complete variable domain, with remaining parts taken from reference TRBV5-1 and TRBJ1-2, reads KAGVTQTPRYLIKTRGQQVTLSCSPISGHRSVSWYQQTPGQGLQFLFEYFSETQRNKGNFPGRFSGRQFSNSRSEMNVSTLELGDSALYLCASSLVGRGRGYTFGSGTRLTVV.

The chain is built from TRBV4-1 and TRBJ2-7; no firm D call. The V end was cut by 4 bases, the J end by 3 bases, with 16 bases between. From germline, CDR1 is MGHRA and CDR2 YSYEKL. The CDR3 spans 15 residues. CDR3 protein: CASSPTATGGYEQYF. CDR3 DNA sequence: TGCGCCAGCAGCCCCACAGCCACTGGTGGCTACGAGCAGTACTTC.

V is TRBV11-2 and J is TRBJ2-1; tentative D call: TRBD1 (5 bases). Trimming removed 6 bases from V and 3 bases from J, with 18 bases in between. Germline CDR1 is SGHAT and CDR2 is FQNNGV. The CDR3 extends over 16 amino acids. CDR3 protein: CASSASWGVVYNEQFF. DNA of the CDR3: TGTGCCAGCAGTGCATCTTGGGGCGTTGTCTACAATGAGCAGTTCTTC.

The CDR3 region is CASSRLPAGGSGQYF. In nucleotides, the CDR3 is TGCGCCAGCAGCCGCCTCCCGGCGGGCGGGAGCGGACAGTACTTC. This rearrangement joins TRBV4-1 to TRBJ2-7; TRBD2 matches 7 bases. CDR1 MGHRA and CDR2 YSYEKL come from the germline V gene. V trimming: 4 bases; J trimming: 10 bases; junction bases outside the gene matches: 16. There are 15 residues in the CDR3.

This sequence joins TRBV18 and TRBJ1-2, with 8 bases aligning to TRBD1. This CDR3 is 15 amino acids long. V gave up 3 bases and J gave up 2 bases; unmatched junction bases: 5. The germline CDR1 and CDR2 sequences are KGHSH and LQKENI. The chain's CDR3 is CASSPDQGANYGYTF. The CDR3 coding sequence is TGTGCCAGCTCACCTGATCAGGGGGCAAACTATGGCTACACCTTC.

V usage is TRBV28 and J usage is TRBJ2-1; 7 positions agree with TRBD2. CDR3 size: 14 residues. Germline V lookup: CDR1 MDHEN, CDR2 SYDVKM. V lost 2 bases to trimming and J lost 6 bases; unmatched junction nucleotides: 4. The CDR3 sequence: CASSLRGSGNEQFF. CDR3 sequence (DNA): TGTGCCAGCAGTTTACGCGGGAGTGGCAATGAGCAGTTCTTC.

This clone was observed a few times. The CDR3 spells CASSVATSGLEQFF. CDR3 nucleotide sequence: TGTGCCAGCAGCGTAGCAACTAGCGGGCTGGAGCAGTTCTTC. This chain uses TRBV9 with TRBJ2-1, with 9 nucleotides matching TRBD2. Germline V gene data show CDR1 as SGDLS and CDR2 as YYNGEE. CDR3 length: 14 residues. The junction had 5 bases not matched to a gene; V was cut back by 0 bases and J by 10 bases.

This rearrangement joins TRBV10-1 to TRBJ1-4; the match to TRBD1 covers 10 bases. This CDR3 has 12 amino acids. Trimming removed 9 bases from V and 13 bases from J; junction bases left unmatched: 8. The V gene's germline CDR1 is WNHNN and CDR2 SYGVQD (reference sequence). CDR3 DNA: TGCGCCAGGGACGGGACAGGGGTCAGACTGTTTTTT. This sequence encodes CARDGTGVRLFF.

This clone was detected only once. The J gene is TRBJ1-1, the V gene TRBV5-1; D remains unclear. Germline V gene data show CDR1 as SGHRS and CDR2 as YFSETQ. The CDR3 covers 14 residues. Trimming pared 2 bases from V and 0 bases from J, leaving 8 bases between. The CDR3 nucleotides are TGCGCCAGCAGCTTCGAGAATCTGAACACTGAAGCTTTCTTT. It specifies CASSFENLNTEAFF. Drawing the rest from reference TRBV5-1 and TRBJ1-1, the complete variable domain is KAGVTQTPRYLIKTRGQQVTLSCSPISGHRSVSWYQQTPGQGLQFLFEYFSETQRNKGNFPGRFSGRQFSNSRSEMNVSTLELGDSALYLCASSFENLNTEAFFGQGTRLTVV.

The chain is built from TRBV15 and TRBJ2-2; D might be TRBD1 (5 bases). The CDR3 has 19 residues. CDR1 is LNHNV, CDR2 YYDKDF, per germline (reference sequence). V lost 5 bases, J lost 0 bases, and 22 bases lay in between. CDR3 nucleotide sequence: TGTGCCACCAGCGTCTGGGGCAGGGCAAACTCTCCGAACACCGGGGAGCTGTTTTTT. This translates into CATSVWGRANSPNTGELFF.

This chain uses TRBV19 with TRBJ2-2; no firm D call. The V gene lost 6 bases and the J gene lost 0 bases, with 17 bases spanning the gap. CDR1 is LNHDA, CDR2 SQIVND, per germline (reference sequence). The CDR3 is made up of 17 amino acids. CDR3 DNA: TGTGCCAGTAGACCGTTTGGAGAAGTCGCGAACACCGGGGAGCTGTTTTTT. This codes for CASRPFGEVANTGELFF.

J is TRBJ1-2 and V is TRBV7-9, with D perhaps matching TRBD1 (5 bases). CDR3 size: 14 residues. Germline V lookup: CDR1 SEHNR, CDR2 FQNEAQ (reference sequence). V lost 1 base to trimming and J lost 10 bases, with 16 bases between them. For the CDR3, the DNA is TGTGCCAGCAGCTTAGAGGGCCAAACAGGAGACTACACCTTC. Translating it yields CASSLEGQTGDYTF.